These 27 T cell receptor beta chains came from one sample sequenced in a study of cytomegalovirus exposure and HLA in healthy donors (dated by TCRdb to 2016 to 2017). The library was obtained by the immunoSEQ multiplex PCR assay. For the multiplex PCR, a mixture combining 60 forward primers for TCR Vbeta segments and 13 reverse primers for TCR Jbeta segments was used. The table comes from immuneACCESS by way of TCRdb, which keeps in-frame sequences with V and J called. Part of the clones is missing from these tables; in studies checked, under half for an unresolved V gene and the rest for unknown reasons. In this sample the table shows 55,000 to 65,000 clones, approximately 80% of which occur a single time. Around 5.4% of the sample is held by the ten biggest clonotypes. Sequencing was performed on PBMCs. Receptors were obtained from a male donor in good health and CMV-seronegative.

V and J are TRBV7-6 and TRBJ1-1; 9 bases fit TRBD1. This CDR3 is 15 amino acids long. In germline, CDR1 is SGHVS, CDR2 FNYEAQ. Trimming took 5 bases from V and 4 from J; bases not matched to a gene: 8. CDR3 sequence reads: CASSVATGGGTEAFF. In DNA, the CDR3 is TGTGCCAGCAGCGTCGCGACAGGGGGGGGCACTGAAGCTTTCTTT.

The V and J genes are TRBV7-3 and TRBJ2-5, with 8 bases that match TRBD2. Per the germline V gene, CDR1 is SGHTA and CDR2 is FQGTGA. The length of the CDR3 is 16 residues. Trimming at V came to 5 bases and at J to 3 bases, leaving 11 bases not matched to a gene. For the CDR3, the DNA is TGTGCCAGCAGCACGACGGGGGGGAGCGGGGAAGAGACCCAGTACTTC. Encoded protein: CASSTTGGSGEETQYF.

V usage is TRBV29-1 and J usage is TRBJ2-3; 8 nucleotides match TRBD2. Germline trimming cut 0 bases from V and 2 bases from J; bases unmatched to any gene: 7. In germline, CDR1 is SQVTM, CDR2 ANQGSEA. This CDR3 has 16 amino acids. CDR3 amino acids: CSVEEIGGGPTDTQYF. CDR3 bases: TGCAGCGTTGAAGAAATCGGCGGGGGGCCCACAGATACGCAGTATTTT.

The CDR3 protein is CASSTTSGGYYEQYF. The DNA of the CDR3 is TGTGCCAGCAGCACGACTAGCGGGGGATACTACGAGCAGTACTTC. This chain links TRBV7-2 with TRBJ2-7, with 12 bases identical to TRBD2. The trim removed 5 bases at V and 3 bases at J, leaving 5 bases unmatched. The CDR3 sequence is 15 residues long. The germline V gene encodes CDR1 SGHTA and CDR2 FQGNSA. The entire variable domain, with the rest obtained from reference TRBV7-2 and TRBJ2-7, is as follows: GAGVSQSPSNKVTEKGKDVELRCDPISGHTALYWYRQSLGQGLEFLIYFQGNSAPDKSGLPSDRFSAERTGGSVSTLTIQRTQQEDSAVYLCASSTTSGGYYEQYFGPGTRLTVT.

The V gene is TRBV29-1, the J gene TRBJ1-2, with 7 bases that match TRBD1. Looked up from germline, CDR1 is SQVTM and CDR2 is ANQGSEA. The CDR3 consists of 14 residues. V gave up 6 bases and J gave up 1 base; unmatched junction bases: 8. The CDR3 loop is CSVVEQGNNYGYTF. In DNA form, the CDR3 reads TGCAGCGTGGTTGAACAGGGGAATAACTATGGCTACACCTTC.

A few counts support this clone. V and J are TRBV19 and TRBJ2-1; maybe TRBD2 (5 bases). The CDR3 sequence is 13 residues long. The ends were cut back, 6 bases at V and 5 bases at J, with 11 bases in the middle. Per the germline V gene, CDR1 is LNHDA and CDR2 is SQIVND (reference sequence). The CDR3 sequence is CASRTPGDNEQFF. The CDR3, as DNA: TGTGCCAGTAGGACCCCCGGGGACAATGAGCAGTTCTTC.

The genes are TRBV2 and TRBJ1-1; 9 positions agree with TRBD1. Germline CDR1 and CDR2: SNHLY and FYNNEI. The CDR3 is 15 amino acids. The V segment lost 6 bases and the J segment 1 base; nucleotides outside the gene matches: 6. The CDR3 loop is CASSSDRGSNTEAFF. The CDR3, as DNA: TGTGCCAGCAGCTCGGACAGGGGCTCGAACACTGAAGCTTTCTTT.

This clone was recorded once. V gene TRBV7-2 combines with J gene TRBJ2-7; 8 nucleotides agree with TRBD1. CDR1 is SGHTA, CDR2 FQGNSA, per germline. V shed 4 bases, J shed 0 bases, and the junction held 8 bases outside the gene matches. The CDR3 sequence is 16 residues long. As DNA, the CDR3 is TGTGCCAGCAGCTCGAGGACAGGGAGAAGCTCCTACGAGCAGTACTTC. It yields the protein CASSSRTGRSSYEQYF.

The genes are TRBV5-1 and TRBJ2-7; D is possibly TRBD1 (6 bases). The V end lost 0 bases, the J end lost 6 bases, and 16 bases lay between the germline ends. Germline V lookup: CDR1 SGHRS, CDR2 YFSETQ. This CDR3 is 15 amino acids long. The CDR3 DNA follows: TGCGCCAGCAGCTTGGTATCACAGGGCGGGCGCGAGCAGTACTTC. The encoded protein is CASSLVSQGGREQYF.

Comment on this clone: The identical CDR3 is also encoded by other nucleotide sequences in the sample. The chain carries TRBV18 and TRBJ2-1, with 14 positions matching TRBD2. With 6 bases clipped from V and 7 bases from J, the junction kept 5 bases outside the gene matches. This CDR3 comprises 15 residues. CDR1 and CDR2 from the germline V gene are KGHSH and LQKENI. Here the CDR3 DNA reads TGTGCCAGCTCGCCGACTAGCGGGGGGGCTAATGAGCAGTTCTTC. It is translated as CASSPTSGGANEQFF.

This sequence joins TRBV18 and TRBJ1-4; the D gene is possibly TRBD1 (5 bases). This CDR3 has 16 residues. V was cut by 5 bases and J by 3 bases, with 16 bases left in between. The germline V gene has CDR1 KGHSH and CDR2 LQKENI. The CDR3 is CASSTIYTGPNEKLFF. CDR3 nucleotide sequence: TGTGCCAGCTCAACCATCTATACAGGACCTAATGAAAAACTGTTTTTT.

This clone appeared once. The chain uses TRBV7-2 and TRBJ2-5; 9 bases map to TRBD2. CDR1 and CDR2 (germline): SGHTA, FQGNSA. The CDR3 is 15 residues long. V gave up 1 base and J gave up 3 bases; unmatched junction bases: 3. The CDR3 sequence: CASSLVASGEETQYF. CDR3 sequence (DNA): TGTGCCAGCAGCTTAGTTGCTAGCGGGGAAGAGACCCAGTACTTC.

The chain links TRBV4-1 to TRBJ1-2, with D hard to call. V gave up 3 bases and J gave up 2 bases, with 13 bases separating them. This CDR3 is 15 amino acids long. The germline CDR1 and CDR2 sequences are MGHRA and YSYEKL. The CDR3 nucleotides read TGCGCCAGCAGCCACCCGCCCCAGAAGAACTATGGCTACACCTTC. Residues: CASSHPPQKNYGYTF.

There are a few counts of this clone. V usage is TRBV7-6 and J usage is TRBJ1-1; TRBD1 is a possible D gene (6 bases). Trimming left V 1 base short and J 0 bases short, with 9 bases between. In germline, CDR1 is SGHVS, CDR2 FNYEAQ. This CDR3 has 15 residues. CDR3 in amino acids: CASSLGGGLNTEAFF. DNA for the CDR3: TGTGCCAGCAGCTTAGGGGGGGGCCTGAACACTGAAGCTTTCTTT.

The chain combines TRBV19 with TRBJ2-2; 8 bases are shared with TRBD1. CDR1 and CDR2 from the germline V gene are LNHDA and SQIVND (reference sequence). V shed 8 bases and J 4 bases; nucleotides not matched to a gene: 9. The CDR3 is 15 amino acids. The chain's CDR3 is CASARQGYGTGELFF. The CDR3 coding sequence is TGTGCCAGTGCTAGACAGGGGTATGGCACCGGGGAGCTGTTTTTT.

V gene TRBV4-1 combines with J gene TRBJ2-1; 7 bases match TRBD1. Unmatched junction bases numbered 2, after V lost 0 bases and J lost 3 bases. The CDR3 is 15 amino acids. Per the germline V gene, CDR1 is MGHRA and CDR2 is YSYEKL. In DNA, the CDR3 is TGCGCCAGCAGCCAAGATTGGGACAGCTACAATGAGCAGTTCTTC. Encoded protein: CASSQDWDSYNEQFF.

This CDR3 reads CAWTRDRRNTEAFF. CDR3 sequence (DNA): TGTGCCTGGACCCGGGACAGGAGAAACACTGAAGCTTTCTTT. The chain has TRBV30 and TRBJ1-1; 8 nucleotides match TRBD1. V shed 4 bases and J 2 bases; nucleotides not matched to a gene: 6. Germline V lookup: CDR1 GTSNPN, CDR2 SVGIG (reference sequence). This CDR3 spans 14 amino acids.

This clone was picked up a small number of times. The chain couples TRBV11-2 to TRBJ2-7; 7 bases agree with TRBD2. This CDR3 has 15 amino acids. J was trimmed by 1 base and V by 3 bases; bases with no gene match: 6. The V gene's germline CDR1 is SGHAT and CDR2 FQNNGV. CDR3 nucleotides: TGTGCCAGCAGCTTGGGGGGGATTAGATCCTACGAGCAGTACTTC. Protein sequence: CASSLGGIRSYEQYF. The whole variable domain, remainder taken from reference TRBV11-2 and TRBJ2-7, is EAGVAQSPRYKIIEKRQSVAFWCNPISGHATLYWYQQILGQGPKLLIQFQNNGVVDDSQLPKDRFSAERLKGVDSTLKIQPAKLEDSAVYLCASSLGGIRSYEQYFGPGTRLTVT.

There are a few counts of this clone. Other DNA sequences in this sample translate to the same CDR3. This chain links TRBV5-1 with TRBJ1-1, with D unresolved. The germline CDR1 and CDR2 sequences are SGHRS and YFSETQ. The CDR3 runs 13 residues. Trimming cost V 4 bases and J 4 bases, with 11 bases left between them. CDR3 protein: CASSLRGGTEAFF. CDR3 in DNA: TGCGCCAGCAGCCTAAGAGGCGGCACTGAAGCTTTCTTT.

The chain combines TRBV11-2 with TRBJ2-1; weak D call: TRBD2 (7 bases). The CDR3 extends over 15 amino acids. Trimming cost V 7 bases and J 5 bases, with 18 bases left between them. The germline CDR1 and CDR2 sequences are SGHAT and FQNNGV. The CDR3: CASTDGRGHHNEQFF. CDR3 DNA: TGTGCCAGCACCGATGGGCGGGGGCACCACAATGAGCAGTTCTTC. Full variable domain (missing parts from reference TRBV11-2 and TRBJ2-1): EAGVAQSPRYKIIEKRQSVAFWCNPISGHATLYWYQQILGQGPKLLIQFQNNGVVDDSQLPKDRFSAERLKGVDSTLKIQPAKLEDSAVYLCASTDGRGHHNEQFFGPGTRLTVL.

V and J are TRBV6-4 and TRBJ2-3; TRBD2 matches at 7 bases. V trimming: 3 bases; J trimming: 2 bases; junction bases outside the gene matches: 2. The CDR3 length is 14 residues. Germline V gene sequence: CDR1 MRHNA, CDR2 SNTAGT. Here the CDR3 reads CASSDLADTDTQYF. CDR3 sequence (DNA): TGTGCCAGCAGTGATCTAGCGGACACAGATACGCAGTATTTT.

The chain couples TRBV19 to TRBJ2-5; 11 positions match TRBD1. Per the germline V gene, CDR1 is LNHDA and CDR2 is SQIVND (reference sequence). The CDR3 spans 16 residues. The V gene end was trimmed by 5 bases and the J gene end by 5 bases; junction bases not matched to a gene: 10. CDR3 sequence: CASSPGDRGYGETQYF. CDR3 coding DNA: TGTGCCAGTAGTCCCGGGGACAGGGGGTATGGGGAGACCCAGTACTTC.

The chain joins TRBV10-3 to TRBJ2-7, with unresolved D. Germline CDR1 is ENHRY and CDR2 is SYGVKD. This CDR3 contains 11 residues. The V and J ends lost 6 bases and 3 bases respectively, with 6 bases between them. CDR3 protein: CAISPGYEQYF. The CDR3 DNA is TGTGCCATCAGCCCGGGCTACGAGCAGTACTTC.

Regarding this clone: Compared with germline, one end of the junction differs, possibly owing to a read error. This rearrangement joins TRBV7-7 to TRBJ2-5; D call uncertain. The CDR3 totals 14 residues. CDR1 is SSHAT and CDR2 is FNYEAQ in the germline V gene (reference sequence). CDR3 region: CASSLALLQETQYF. For the CDR3, the DNA is TGTGCTAGCAGCTTAGCACTTCTACAAGAGACCCAGTACTTC.

The V and J genes are TRBV6-1 and TRBJ2-2; D not certain. The V and J ends lost 2 bases and 0 bases respectively, with 13 bases between them. The V gene's germline CDR1 is MNHNS and CDR2 SASEGT. CDR3 length equals 17 residues. Here the CDR3 DNA reads TGTGCCAGCAGTGAAAGAGTCAGCGCCTCGAACACCGGGGAGCTGTTTTTT. Translated: CASSERVSASNTGELFF.

The J gene is TRBJ2-7, the V gene TRBV9; 7 positions agree with TRBD1. The CDR3 length is 15 residues. V trimming: 0 bases; J trimming: 3 bases; junction bases outside the gene matches: 6. Germline V lookup: CDR1 SGDLS, CDR2 YYNGEE. The CDR3 DNA reads TGTGCCAGCAGCGTAGGCCCAGACAGGGACTACGAGCAGTACTTC. Translation: CASSVGPDRDYEQYF.

The V and J genes are TRBV7-3 and TRBJ2-5, with D tentatively TRBD2 (5 bases). V dropped 5 bases and J dropped 4 bases, with 14 bases sitting between them. The CDR3 is 14 residues long. Germline lookup yields CDR1 SGHTA and CDR2 FQGTGA. CDR3 in amino acids: CASSPGNAVETQYF. CDR3 bases: TGTGCCAGCAGCCCCGGGAATGCTGTAGAGACCCAGTACTTC.